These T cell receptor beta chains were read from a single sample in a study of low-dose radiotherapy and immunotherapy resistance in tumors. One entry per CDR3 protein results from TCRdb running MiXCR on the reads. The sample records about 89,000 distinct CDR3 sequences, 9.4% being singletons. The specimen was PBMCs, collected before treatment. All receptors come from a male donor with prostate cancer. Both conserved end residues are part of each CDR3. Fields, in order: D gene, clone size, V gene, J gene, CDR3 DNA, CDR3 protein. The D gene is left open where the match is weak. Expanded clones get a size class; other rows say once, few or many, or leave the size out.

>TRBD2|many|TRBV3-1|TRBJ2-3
TGTGCCAGCAGCCAAAGGACTAGCGGGAGTTTCACAGATACGCAGTATTTT
CASSQRTSGSFTDTQYF
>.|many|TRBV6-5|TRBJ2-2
TGTGCCAGCAGTTACGGTCCCCAGCTTAACACCGGGGAGCTGTTTTTT
CASSYGPQLNTGELFF
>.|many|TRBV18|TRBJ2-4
TGTGCCAGCTCACCACGGACAGAAAAATTAGCCAAAAACATTCAGTACTTC
CASSPRTEKLAKNIQYF
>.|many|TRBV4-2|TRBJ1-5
TGTGCCAGCAGCCTATATAGCAATCAGCCCCAGCATTTT
CASSLYSNQPQHF
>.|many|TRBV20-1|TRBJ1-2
TGCAGTGCTCCCAGGGCCCACTCTGCTGGCTACACCTTC
CSAPRAHSAGYTF
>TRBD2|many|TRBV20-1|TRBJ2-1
TGCAGTGCAGGACTAGCGGGAGTAGGCTATGAGCAGTTCTTC
CSAGLAGVGYEQFF
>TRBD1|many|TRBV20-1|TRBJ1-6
TGCAGTGCTAGAGATACGGACAGGGGGAGCTCCTATAATTCACCCCTCCACTTT
CSARDTDRGSSYNSPLHF
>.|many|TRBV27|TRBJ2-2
TGTGCCAGCAGTTTATCCTGGCGGGGGAACACCGGGGAGCTGTTTTTT
CASSLSWRGNTGELFF
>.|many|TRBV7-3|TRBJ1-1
TGTGCCAGCAGCTTGGGGACGGCGAACACTGAAGCTTTCTTT
CASSLGTANTEAFF
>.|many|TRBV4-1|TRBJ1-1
TGCGCCAGCAGCCAAGCACAGGGTCTGTATGCTTTCTTT
CASSQAQGLYAFF
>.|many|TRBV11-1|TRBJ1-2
TGTGCCAGCAGCTTAGCAGGGTTCGGCTATGGCTACACCTTC
CASSLAGFGYGYTF
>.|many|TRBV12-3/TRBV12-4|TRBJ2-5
TGTGCCAGCAGATATAGGGGATCCAGGTTGAGTCAGGGGGAGACCCAGTACTTC
CASRYRGSRLSQGETQYF
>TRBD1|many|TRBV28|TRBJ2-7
TGTGCCAGCAGCCTGACAGGGTACGAGCAGTACTTC
CASSLTGYEQYF
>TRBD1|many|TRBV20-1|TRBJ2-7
TGCAGTGCGCGGCGTGGGACAGCTAACTACGAGCAGTACTTC
CSARRGTANYEQYF
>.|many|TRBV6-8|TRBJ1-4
TGTGCCAGCAGTTATAACAATGAAAAACTGTTTTTT
CASSYNNEKLFF
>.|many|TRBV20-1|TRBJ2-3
TGCAGTGCTAGAGAATGGGGAGTCGGAGATACGCAGTATTTT
CSAREWGVGDTQYF
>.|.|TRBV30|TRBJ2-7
TGTGCCTGGAGTACTCGCGGACAGACCTACGAGCAGTACTTC
CAWSTRGQTYEQYF
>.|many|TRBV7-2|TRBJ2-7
TGTGCCAGCAGCACCAGACTAGGGGGAATCTACGAGCAGTACTTC
CASSTRLGGIYEQYF
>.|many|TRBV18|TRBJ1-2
TGTGCCAGCTCACGGAATGGGGGGAATGGCTACACCTTC
CASSRNGGNGYTF
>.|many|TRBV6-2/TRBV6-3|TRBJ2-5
TGTGCCAGCAGTTACGGAGGGGGCTACCGGGGGGAGACCCAGTACTTC
CASSYGGGYRGETQYF
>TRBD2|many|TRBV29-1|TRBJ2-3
TGCAGCGTCTCGAGACTAGCGGGAGGTCAAGATACGCAGTATTTT
CSVSRLAGGQDTQYF
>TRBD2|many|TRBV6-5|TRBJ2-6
TGTGCCAGCAGCGGACTAGCGGGAGGTTCAGGGGCCAACGTCCTGACTTTC
CASSGLAGGSGANVLTF
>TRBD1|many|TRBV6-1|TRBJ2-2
TGTGCCAGCAGTTTAACAGGGGGAGCGACCGGGGAGCTGTTTTTT
CASSLTGGATGELFF
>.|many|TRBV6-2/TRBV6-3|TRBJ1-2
TGTGCCAGCAGTTACCTGGAGGACTATGGCTACACCTTC
CASSYLEDYGYTF
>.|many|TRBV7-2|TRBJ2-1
TGTGCCAGCAGCTTTGGGACGAGGACGCAGTTCTTC
CASSFGTRTQFF
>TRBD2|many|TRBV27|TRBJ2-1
TGTGCCAGCAGTCTTAGCGGGAGGGCGCAGTTCTTC
CASSLSGRAQFF
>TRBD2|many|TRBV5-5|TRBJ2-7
TGTGCCAGCGGGACTAGCGGAACCTACGAGCAGTACTTC
CASGTSGTYEQYF
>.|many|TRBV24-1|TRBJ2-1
TGTGCCACCAGTGATGTCGTTAGCGGACCCGACTACAATGAGCAGTTCTTC
CATSDVVSGPDYNEQFF
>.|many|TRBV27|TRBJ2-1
TGTGCCAGCAGACCCTGGGGGAAGAGCTCCTACAATGAGCAGTTCTTC
CASRPWGKSSYNEQFF
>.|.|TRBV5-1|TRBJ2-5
TGTGCCAGCAGCGCGGAGACCCAGTACTTC
CASSAETQYF
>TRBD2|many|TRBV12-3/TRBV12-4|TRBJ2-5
TGTGCCAGCAGCCTGGGGAGGGGAGAGACCCAGTACTTC
CASSLGRGETQYF
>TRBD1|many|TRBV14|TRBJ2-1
TGTGCCAGCAGCCGAGATCTTTGGACAGGGGGAGTTGAGCAGTTCTTC
CASSRDLWTGGVEQFF
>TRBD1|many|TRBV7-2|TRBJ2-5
TGTGCCAGCAGCTTGGACAGGGAGGCCCAGTACTTC
CASSLDREAQYF
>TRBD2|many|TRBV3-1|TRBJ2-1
TGTGCCAGCAGCCAGGCCACCGGCGGGGGTAACAATGAGCAGTTCTTC
CASSQATGGGNNEQFF
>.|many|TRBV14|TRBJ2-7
TGTGCCAGCAGCCAAGATCCTAGAGGAGGAGTCTACGAGCAGTACTTC
CASSQDPRGGVYEQYF
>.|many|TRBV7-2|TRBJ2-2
TGTGCCAGCAGCTTCGGCGGGCAGAACACCGGGGAGCTGTTTTTT
CASSFGGQNTGELFF
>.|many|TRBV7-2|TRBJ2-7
TGTGCCAGCAGCTTCGGGGGAGTGCGGGAGCAGTACTTC
CASSFGGVREQYF
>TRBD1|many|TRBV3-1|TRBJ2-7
TGTGCCAGCAGCCGCTCGGGACAGGGGCCGTACGAGCAGTACTTC
CASSRSGQGPYEQYF
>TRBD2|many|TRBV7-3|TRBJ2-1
TGTGCCAGCAGCTCCGGGACTAGCGGGTTCTACAATGAGCAGTTCTTC
CASSSGTSGFYNEQFF
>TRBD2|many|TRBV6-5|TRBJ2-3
TGTGCCAGCAGTTACACATCTAGCGGGAGCACAGATACGCAGTATTTT
CASSYTSSGSTDTQYF
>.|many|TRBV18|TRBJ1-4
TGTGCCAGCTCACCGGGTGCAACTAATGAAAAACTGTTTTTT
CASSPGATNEKLFF
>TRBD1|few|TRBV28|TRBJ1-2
TGTGCCAGCAGTACTTACACAGGGGGAAGCTATGGCTACACCTTC
CASSTYTGGSYGYTF
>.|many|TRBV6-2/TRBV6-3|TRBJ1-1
TGTGCCAGCAGCCCCCTCGGGGGCGACACTCGCGCTGAAGCTTTCTTT
CASSPLGGDTRAEAFF
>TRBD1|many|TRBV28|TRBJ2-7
TGTGCCAGCAGTTCCCCCAGGCCGGGACAGTATAGTCCCTACGAGCAGTACTTC
CASSSPRPGQYSPYEQYF
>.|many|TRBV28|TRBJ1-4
TGTGCCAGCTGGACGAGGTCGCGGGGTGAAAAACTGTTTTTT
CASWTRSRGEKLFF
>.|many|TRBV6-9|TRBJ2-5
TGTGCCAGCAACCTACCTGCAGGGACCTGGGAAGAGACCCAGTACTTC
CASNLPAGTWEETQYF
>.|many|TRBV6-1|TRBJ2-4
TGTGCCAGCAGGCCAGGGGGAGGAAACATTCAGTACTTC
CASRPGGGNIQYF
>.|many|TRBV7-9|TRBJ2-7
TGTGCCAGCAGCTCTGTCGGAACAGGGAGCGAGCAGTACTTC
CASSSVGTGSEQYF